Reported below is one T cell receptor (beta chain). V lost 4 bases and J 7 bases, leaving 7 bases between the germline ends. Germline V gene lookup returns CDR1 SGHAT and CDR2 FQNNGV. This CDR3 is 11 amino acids long. The data belong to a study of blood T cell repertoires in COVID-19. Study background: The United States, Italy and Spain were the sources of the acute and convalescent COVID-19 samples. PBMCs, B-cell-depleted T cells, or T cells were the source of the cDNA or gDNA that made up the material.

Data came from immunoSEQ multiplex PCR; TCRdb stores just in-frame clones and leaves some out. The sample has about 260,000 clones, under 90% seen once; the top ten hold 8.6%. The sequenced material came from peripheral blood. The chain employs TRBV11-2 and TRBJ2-5, with D unresolved. The TCR was taken from a human donor in a cohort sampled during active COVID-19. As DNA, the CDR3 is TGTGCCAGCAGCTCCGCGGTGACCCAGTACTTC. Its translation: CASSSAVTQYF.